This T cell receptor (beta chain) was identified during a study of T cell responses to AZD1222 COVID-19 vaccine. Details on this clone: Its target is unknown.

Study-wide results and caveats: There were repertoire samples only from the period after the peak T cell response. Donors were largely white British and mainly female; clonal diversity was possibly underestimated. Researchers report vaccine-associated CD4 TCRs spanning spike, with dominance at 160-218 and 743-854.

Here immunoSEQ multiplex PCR was the method, and the copy in TCRdb shows in-frame clones only, minus some. The data show 100,000 to 150,000 clones, roughly 90% seen once. V was trimmed by 5 bases and J by 6 bases, leaving 10 bases between them. CDR1 and CDR2 from the germline V gene are MNHEY and SMNVEV (reference sequence). The CDR3 spans 13 residues. The specimen was peripheral blood, collected 28 days after the second dose of the MenACWY control vaccine. The gene calls are TRBV27 and TRBJ1-4; D is uncertain. The source of this sequence is an adult who received the MenACWY meningococcal vaccine as a control. The CDR3 DNA reads TGTGCCAGCAGTAGGAAAATTTATGAAAAACTGTTTTTT. This gives the protein CASSRKIYEKLFF.